Reported below is one T cell receptor beta chain. TCRdb's copy holds only in-frame clones and misses some; the assay was immunoSEQ multiplex PCR. The data hold 150,000 to 200,000 clones, with about 94% observed a single time. V was cut by 6 bases and J by 7 bases, with 13 bases left in between. CDR1 MNHEY and CDR2 SVGEGT come from the germline V gene. This CDR3 has 12 amino acids. The record originates from a study of T cell responses to AZD1222 COVID-19 vaccine. The V and J genes are TRBV6-2 or TRBV6-3 and TRBJ2-7, with a tentative D call TRBD1 (6 bases). The sequenced sample was peripheral blood, obtained 28 days after the second AZD1222 dose. This clonotype was obtained from an adult who received the AZD1222 COVID-19 vaccine. CDR3 sequence reads: CASSLSRGEQYF. The CDR3 DNA is TGTGCCAGCAGCTTGTCAAGGGGGGAGCAGTACTTC.